The rows below give T cell receptor beta chains drawn from one sample of a study of hypomethylating agent response in myelodysplastic syndrome. Profiled with immunoSEQ multiplex PCR; TCRdb holds only in-frame clones, not every one. This sample has about 2,200 clones; approximately 80% occur once, and the top ten carry around 27%. This specimen was bone marrow, taken before or after starting hypomethylating agent treatment for myelodysplastic syndrome (not recorded which). These receptors originate from a human donor with myelodysplastic syndrome. Each CDR3 is given with its conserved first and last residue. Fields, in order: CDR3 protein, CDR3 DNA, D gene, clone size, J gene, V gene. D genes are given only for firm matches. The size field is filled for only some rows; it gives once, few, many or a size class.

CASRADGMSYNEQFF	TGTGCCAGCAGGGCGGACGGGATGTCCTACAATGAGCAGTTCTTC	NA	NA	TRBJ2-1	TRBV7-9
CASSQDPKGYTF	TGCGCCAGCAGCCAAGATCCAAAAGGCTACACCTTC	NA	NA	TRBJ1-2	TRBV4-3
CASRSGGKDQPQHF	TGTGCCAGCAGGTCCGGGGGTAAGGATCAGCCCCAGCATTTT	NA	NA	TRBJ1-5	TRBV28
CASGLTGIGANVLTF	TGTGCTAGTGGCCTCACAGGGATTGGGGCCAACGTCCTGACTTTC	NA	once	TRBJ2-6	TRBV12-5
CASSRTGRSEWPQHF	TGTGCCAGCAGCAGGACAGGGAGGTCGGAATGGCCCCAGCATTTT	NA	NA	TRBJ1-5	TRBV21-1
CASSARATNEKLFF	TGTGCCAGCAGTGCGAGGGCCACTAATGAAAAACTGTTTTTT	NA	NA	TRBJ1-4	TRBV9
CASRGDRMMGLGSPLHF	TGTGCCAGCAGGGGAGACAGGATGATGGGCCTAGGGTCACCCCTCCACTTT	NA	few	TRBJ1-6	TRBV2
CASSTTGWGYTF	TGCGCCAGCAGTACGACAGGGTGGGGCTACACCTTC	TRBD1	few	TRBJ1-2	TRBV10-2
CAWSVRGGLGNEQFF	TGTGCCTGGAGTGTGCGAGGGGGCTTGGGGAATGAGCAGTTCTTC	TRBD1	NA	TRBJ2-1	TRBV30
CASSDSPSGGSYEQYF	TGCGCCAGCAGCGATAGCCCTAGCGGGGGATCCTACGAGCAGTACTTC	TRBD2	NA	TRBJ2-7	TRBV5-1
CASSPHIEGYTF	TGTGCCAGCAGCCCCCACATCGAAGGCTACACCTTC	NA	NA	TRBJ1-2	TRBV7-9
CASSPTTGRQTQYF	TGTGCCAGCAGCCCGACGACAGGGCGGCAGACCCAGTACTTC	TRBD1	NA	TRBJ2-5	TRBV7-8
CASSEGVSTSYEQYF	TGTGCCAGCAGTGAAGGGGTCAGTACTTCCTACGAGCAGTACTTC	NA	NA	TRBJ2-7	TRBV6-1
CASSPQAVTGELFF	TGTGCCAGCAGCCCACAGGCGGTCACCGGGGAGCTGTTTTTT	NA	NA	TRBJ2-2	TRBV14
CASSLRRLAGGLNEQFF	TGTGCCAGCAGCTTAAGAAGGCTAGCGGGGGGTCTCAATGAGCAGTTCTTC	TRBD2	NA	TRBJ2-1	TRBV7-8
CASSYVVSYNEQFF	TGTGCCAGCAGTTACGTAGTCTCCTACAATGAGCAGTTCTTC	NA	NA	TRBJ2-1	TRBV6-6
CATSRESLSNTEAFF	TGTGCCACCAGCAGAGAATCACTCTCGAACACTGAAGCTTTCTTT	NA	NA	TRBJ1-1	TRBV15
CASKGFNYGYTF	TGTGCCAGCAAAGGATTTAACTATGGCTACACCTTC	NA	once	TRBJ1-2	TRBV2
CASKGQGVQETQYF	TGTGCAAGCAAAGGACAGGGGGTCCAAGAGACCCAGTACTTC	TRBD1	NA	TRBJ2-5	TRBV2
CASSLRRGSEQYF	TGTGCCAGCAGCTTACGAAGGGGATCCGAGCAGTACTTC	NA	NA	TRBJ2-7	TRBV7-6
CASSIGQSQGEQFF	TGTGCCAGTAGTATTGGACAGTCCCAGGGTGAGCAGTTCTTC	NA	NA	TRBJ2-1	TRBV19
CASSFRTGQSSYEQYF	TGTGCCAGCAGCTTTCGAACAGGCCAAAGCTCCTACGAGCAGTACTTC	NA	NA	TRBJ2-7	TRBV7-2
CASSLTSGSVYEQYF	TGCGCCAGCAGCCTGACTAGCGGGAGCGTTTACGAGCAGTACTTC	TRBD2	NA	TRBJ2-7	TRBV5-1
CASSLGTSGGVTDTQYF	TGTGCCAGCAGCTTGGGGACCTCCGGGGGGGTCACAGATACGCAGTATTTT	TRBD2	NA	TRBJ2-3	TRBV5-8
CASTWDRPIYSNQPQHF	TGTGCCAGCACCTGGGACAGGCCAATCTATAGCAATCAGCCCCAGCATTTT	TRBD1	large	TRBJ1-5	TRBV27
CASRRTRGDQPQHF	TGTGCCAGCAGACGGACCAGGGGGGATCAGCCCCAGCATTTT	TRBD1	NA	TRBJ1-5	TRBV28
CASSLGGGPNNSPLHF	TGTGCCAGCAGTTTAGGGGGCGGACCGAATAATTCACCCCTCCACTTT	TRBD1	once	TRBJ1-6	TRBV6-5
CASSGSGSPQETQYF	TGTGCCAGCAGCGGAAGCGGGAGCCCCCAAGAGACCCAGTACTTC	TRBD2	NA	TRBJ2-5	TRBV9
CASSLAGAHTTNEKLFF	TGTGCCAGCAGCTTAGCAGGGGCGCATACAACTAATGAAAAACTGTTTTTT	NA	NA	TRBJ1-4	TRBV7-2
CAWSRTDSYGYTF	TGTGCCTGGAGTCGAACTGACAGTTATGGCTACACCTTC	NA	few	TRBJ1-2	TRBV30
CSAERVMSTEAFF	TGCAGCGCCGAACGGGTTATGAGCACTGAAGCTTTCTTT	NA	NA	TRBJ1-1	TRBV29-1
CASSFMSSQPQHF	TGTGCCAGCAGCTTTATGTCGTCTCAGCCCCAGCATTTT	NA	NA	TRBJ1-5	TRBV7-2
CASSYASTGEQYF	TGTGCCAGCAGTTACGCAAGCACGGGCGAGCAGTACTTC	NA	few	TRBJ2-7	TRBV6-6
CATELAGGPGELFF	TGTGCCACCGAACTAGCGGGAGGGCCCGGGGAGCTGTTTTTT	TRBD2	NA	TRBJ2-2	TRBV6-1
CASSSLVANTEAFF	TGTGCCAGCAGCTCCCTAGTCGCGAACACTGAAGCTTTCTTT	NA	NA	TRBJ1-1	TRBV6-6
CASSLVGEGLSDEQYF	TGTGCCAGCAGCTTAGTCGGAGAAGGATTAAGTGACGAGCAGTACTTC	NA	NA	TRBJ2-7	TRBV11-2
CASSLNVNTEAFF	TGTGCCAGCAGCTTAAACGTAAACACTGAAGCTTTCTTT	NA	NA	TRBJ1-1	TRBV7-3
CAWTYRASGDLSSYEQYF	TGTGCCTGGACCTACAGGGCTAGCGGGGACCTTAGCTCCTACGAGCAGTACTTC	TRBD2	NA	TRBJ2-7	TRBV30